A selection of T cell receptor beta chains follows, all from one sample in a study of T cells after yellow fever vaccination. TCRdb independently ran MiXCR on the 5' RACE reads; one entry per CDR3 protein. The sample lists 550,000 to 750,000 distinct CDR3 sequences, approximately 13% occurring once. Sequences were derived from PBMCs, sampled on the day of the yellow fever booster vaccination. Receptors originate from a man aged 25-40 years who received the YFV17D yellow fever vaccine. Both conserved end residues are part of each CDR3. A D gene is named only where the DNA matches it firmly. Rows may omit the clone size; those that give it use once, few, many or a size class.

clone_size cdr3_length d_call j_call v_call cdr3_aa cdr3_nt
NA 13 NA TRBJ2-7 TRBV7-2 CARSRLVTYEQYF TGTGCCAGGAGCCGGCTAGTGACCTACGAGCAGTACTTC
many 13 NA TRBJ2-7 TRBV15 CATSSDRGYEQYF TGTGCCACCAGCAGCGACAGAGGCTACGAGCAGTACTTC
NA 15 TRBD1 TRBJ2-7 TRBV3-1 CASSRRQGITYEQYF TGTGCCAGCAGCCGCCGACAGGGGATCACCTACGAGCAGTACTTC
NA 14 TRBD2 TRBJ2-1 TRBV29-1 CSGLAGYSFNEQFF TGCAGCGGGTTAGCGGGATATTCCTTCAATGAGCAGTTCTTC
NA 15 NA TRBJ2-1 TRBV15 CATSIRRPGYNEQFF TGTGCCACCAGCATAAGACGGCCCGGGTACAATGAGCAGTTCTTC
few 16 NA TRBJ2-5 TRBV23-1 CASSLSGLGGQETQYF TGCGCCAGCAGCCTCTCGGGACTTGGGGGGCAAGAGACCCAGTACTTC
NA 17 TRBD2 TRBJ2-7 TRBV28 CASSQPRTSGRVREQYF TGTGCCAGCAGTCAACCACGGACTAGCGGGAGGGTACGGGAGCAGTACTTC
NA 13 NA TRBJ2-5 TRBV6-1 CASRTGPLGTQYF TGTGCCAGCAGGACCGGACCCTTGGGGACCCAGTACTTC
few 15 TRBD2 TRBJ2-1 TRBV2 CARRQREGSYNEQFF TGTGCCAGACGGCAGCGGGAAGGCTCCTACAATGAGCAGTTCTTC
few 14 NA TRBJ2-5 TRBV27 CASSLSLGGETQYF TGTGCCAGCAGTTTATCCTTAGGGGGGGAGACCCAGTACTTC
NA 14 NA TRBJ2-7 TRBV7-2 CASSLGSLSYEQYF TGTGCCAGCAGCTTAGGCAGTCTCTCCTACGAGCAGTACTTC
few 15 TRBD2 TRBJ2-1 TRBV30 CAWMASGRLGHEQFF TGTGCCTGGATGGCTAGCGGGAGATTGGGGCATGAGCAGTTCTTC
few 15 NA TRBJ2-7 TRBV28 CASISGGTGGYEQYF TGTGCCAGCATCTCGGGGGGTACAGGGGGCTACGAGCAGTACTTC
NA 12 NA TRBJ1-1 TRBV6-5 CASSHNGLEAFF TGTGCCAGCAGTCACAACGGACTGGAAGCTTTCTTT
few 13 TRBD2 TRBJ2-7 TRBV20-1 CSARGGVAYEQYF TGCAGTGCTAGGGGGGGGGTGGCCTACGAGCAGTACTTC
NA 14 NA TRBJ2-7 TRBV29-1 CSVRRQSNSYEQYF TGCAGCGTCCGCCGACAGTCCAACTCCTACGAGCAGTACTTC
few 15 NA TRBJ1-4 TRBV5-6 CASSFGGFFNEKLFF TGTGCCAGCAGCTTCGGCGGATTCTTTAATGAAAAACTGTTTTTT
NA 13 NA TRBJ2-5 TRBV6-6 CASIGDSQETQYF TGTGCCAGCATAGGCGACTCGCAAGAGACCCAGTACTTC
few 14 NA TRBJ2-5 TRBV18 CASSPGIQVETQYF TGTGCCAGCTCACCAGGCATACAAGTAGAGACCCAGTACTTC
NA 15 TRBD1 TRBJ1-3 TRBV6-5 CASSRTGGLGNTIYF TGTGCCAGCAGCCGCACAGGGGGCCTTGGAAACACCATATATTTT
few 13 NA TRBJ1-2 TRBV29-1 CSVGFGGTGGYTF TGCAGCGTTGGTTTCGGGGGGACGGGTGGCTACACCTTC
few 16 TRBD2 TRBJ2-7 TRBV27 CASSLAGGPFDYEQYF TGTGCCAGCAGCCTAGCGGGAGGGCCTTTTGACTACGAGCAGTACTTC
few 13 NA TRBJ2-1 TRBV14 CASSQGNYDEQFF TGTGCCAGCAGCCAAGGTAACTACGATGAGCAGTTCTTC
NA 17 NA TRBJ2-7 TRBV6-2/TRBV6-3 CASSYNRGSGGSYEQYF TGTGCCAGCAGTTACAATCGGGGTTCTGGCGGCTCCTACGAGCAGTACTTC
NA 15 NA TRBJ2-5 TRBV7-9 CASSFLTISGETQYF TGTGCCAGCAGCTTCCTCACAATAAGTGGGGAGACCCAGTACTTC
NA 15 NA TRBJ2-1 TRBV5-1 CASSHILEVYNEQFF TGCGCCAGCAGCCACATACTAGAAGTATACAATGAGCAGTTCTTC
NA 13 TRBD1 TRBJ2-7 TRBV3-1 CASSRTGAGEQYF TGTGCCAGCAGCCGAACAGGGGCTGGAGAGCAGTACTTC
NA 15 TRBD1 TRBJ2-5 TRBV24-1 CATSEGTGVSETQYF TGTGCCACCAGCGAAGGAACAGGGGTTTCGGAGACCCAGTACTTC
few 15 TRBD1 TRBJ1-2 TRBV3-1 CASSPWDRGLYGYTF TGTGCCAGCAGCCCCTGGGACAGGGGGCTCTATGGCTACACCTTC
NA 15 NA TRBJ2-2 TRBV7-9 CASHLRGVYTGELFF TGTGCCAGCCATCTCCGAGGGGTGTACACCGGGGAGCTGTTTTTT
NA 13 NA TRBJ2-5 TRBV20-1 CSARDSAVETQYF TGCAGTGCTAGAGATTCAGCGGTTGAGACCCAGTACTTC
few 15 NA TRBJ2-1 TRBV6-2/TRBV6-3 CASRQPGYTYNEQFF TGTGCCAGCAGACAACCGGGGTATACCTACAATGAGCAGTTCTTC
few 16 TRBD2 TRBJ2-5 TRBV5-1 CASSLNRLAVQETQYF TGCGCCAGCAGCTTAAACCGACTAGCGGTACAAGAGACCCAGTACTTC
few 12 NA TRBJ1-1 TRBV5-1 CASSKPAPEAFF TGCGCCAGCAGCAAACCAGCTCCTGAAGCTTTCTTT
few 13 NA TRBJ1-5 TRBV4-3 CASSQRTGQPQHF TGCGCCAGCAGCCAAAGGACGGGACAGCCCCAGCATTTT
few 14 TRBD1 TRBJ1-2 TRBV7-2 CASSRMGQNYGYTF TGTGCCAGCAGCCGGATGGGACAGAATTATGGCTACACCTTC
few 16 TRBD1 TRBJ2-2 TRBV7-9 CASSHPTGPNTGELFF TGTGCCAGCAGCCATCCGACAGGGCCGAACACCGGGGAGCTGTTTTTT
many 13 NA TRBJ2-5 TRBV12-3/TRBV12-4 CASSFVYQETQYF TGTGCCAGCAGTTTCGTGTACCAAGAGACCCAGTACTTC
few 17 TRBD2 TRBJ2-2 TRBV18 CASSPPVAGDNTGELFF TGTGCCAGCTCACCACCGGTAGCGGGAGATAACACCGGGGAGCTGTTTTTT
NA 16 TRBD2 TRBJ2-5 TRBV4-3 CASSQDGTSGQETQYF TGCGCCAGCAGCCAAGACGGGACTAGCGGACAAGAGACCCAGTACTTC
few 15 TRBD1 TRBJ1-1 TRBV6-1 CASSTRQGSNTEAFF TGTGCCAGCAGCACCAGACAGGGCTCAAACACTGAAGCTTTCTTT
few 16 NA TRBJ2-5 TRBV14 CASSQDWRFGQETQYF TGTGCCAGCAGCCAAGATTGGAGGTTTGGGCAAGAGACCCAGTACTTC
NA 14 NA TRBJ2-1 TRBV28 CASSPSGTNNEQFF TGTGCCAGCAGTCCCTCGGGGACCAACAATGAGCAGTTCTTC
NA 15 TRBD2 TRBJ2-2 TRBV7-2 CASSWASGIAGELFF TGTGCCAGCAGCTGGGCTAGCGGGATCGCCGGGGAGCTGTTTTTT
few 15 NA TRBJ2-2 TRBV7-6 CASSSHGLFPGELFF TGTGCCAGCAGCTCTCACGGTCTTTTCCCCGGGGAGCTGTTTTTT
NA 20 NA TRBJ2-3 TRBV20-1 CSAREGQDPSTSPLTDRQYF TGCAGTGCTAGAGAAGGACAGGACCCATCGACTAGTCCTCTCACAGATAGGCAGTATTTT
few 15 NA TRBJ1-1 TRBV5-6 CASSLGRSRNTEAFF TGTGCCAGCAGCTTGGGGAGATCCAGGAACACTGAAGCTTTCTTT
NA 13 NA TRBJ2-7 TRBV10-3 CAITRDIDYEQYF TGTGCCATCACCCGGGACATAGACTACGAGCAGTACTTC
NA 14 NA TRBJ2-2 TRBV11-2 CASSYNRVSGELFF TGTGCCAGCAGCTACAACAGGGTCAGCGGGGAGCTGTTTTTT
few 15 NA TRBJ1-2 TRBV29-1 CSVAMGQGLGYGYTF TGCAGCGTTGCCATGGGGCAGGGTTTGGGTTATGGCTACACCTTC
NA 14 NA TRBJ2-5 TRBV7-6 CASSLGSVQETQYF TGTGCCAGCAGCTTAGGGAGCGTACAAGAGACCCAGTACTTC
NA 15 NA TRBJ2-3 TRBV5-8 CASSFEPPVADTQYF TGTGCCAGCAGCTTTGAACCACCGGTGGCAGATACGCAGTATTTT
NA 16 TRBD1 TRBJ1-4 TRBV19 CASSDRMGQAGEKLFF TGTGCCAGTAGTGACCGGATGGGACAGGCGGGTGAAAAACTGTTTTTT